These T cell receptor beta chains were read from a single sample in a study of PD-1 blockade in mismatch repair-deficient tumors. Sequenced by immunoSEQ multiplex PCR; TCRdb stores in-frame clones only, minus some. The data contain roughly 120,000 clones, more than 70% of them singletons. The sample consisted of peripheral blood, taken 70 to 72 weeks after starting pembrolizumab. These receptors were obtained from an adult with mismatch repair-deficient cancer. The CDR3 runs from the conserved cysteine through the conserved F or W. The D gene is left open where the match is weak. The listing skips clone size in some rows; elsewhere it reads once, few, many or a size class.

D: NA; size: NA; V: TRBV11-1; J: TRBJ1-3; CDR3: CASSYSSGNTIYF
D: TRBD2; size: NA; V: TRBV5-6; J: TRBJ2-1; CDR3: CASSLGPSGSNNEQFF
D: TRBD2; size: once; V: TRBV10-3; J: TRBJ2-1; CDR3: CAISEGLAAYNEQFF
D: NA; size: NA; V: TRBV7-9; J: TRBJ2-5; CDR3: CASRRAGFQETQYF
D: NA; size: NA; V: TRBV13; J: TRBJ2-5; CDR3: CASSTSYQETQYF
D: NA; size: NA; V: TRBV4-1; J: TRBJ2-7; CDR3: CASSQVSQSYEQYF
D: TRBD2; size: NA; V: TRBV12-5; J: TRBJ2-7; CDR3: CASVLAGGPSEQYF
D: NA; size: NA; V: TRBV27; J: TRBJ2-5; CDR3: CASSRLGRMFQETQYF
D: NA; size: NA; V: TRBV30; J: TRBJ2-3; CDR3: CAWADSTDTQYF
D: NA; size: NA; V: TRBV14; J: TRBJ2-5; CDR3: CASSQESGRFATETQYF
D: TRBD2; size: NA; V: TRBV27; J: TRBJ2-1; CDR3: CASSFGAGGFSSYNEQFF
D: NA; size: NA; V: TRBV5-1; J: TRBJ2-2; CDR3: CASSPLEWRPDTGELFF
D: NA; size: NA; V: TRBV6-1; J: TRBJ2-7; CDR3: CASSVLGSYEQYF
D: NA; size: NA; V: TRBV4-1; J: TRBJ2-4; CDR3: CASSQDHSRAKNIQYF
D: NA; size: NA; V: TRBV6-5; J: TRBJ2-7; CDR3: CASRGGEVTPYEQYF
D: TRBD2; size: NA; V: TRBV7-9; J: TRBJ2-2; CDR3: CASSPRLAGGPGELFF
D: NA; size: NA; V: TRBV19; J: TRBJ2-7; CDR3: CASSIKRGGSGYEQYF
D: TRBD2; size: NA; V: TRBV13; J: TRBJ2-5; CDR3: CASSLGPSGNQETQYF
D: NA; size: NA; V: TRBV5-1; J: TRBJ2-1; CDR3: CASSLETDHYNEQFF
D: NA; size: NA; V: TRBV18; J: TRBJ2-3; CDR3: CASSRYLDTQYF
D: NA; size: NA; V: TRBV30; J: TRBJ1-5; CDR3: CAWSLSGGQPQHF
D: NA; size: many; V: TRBV28; J: TRBJ1-2; CDR3: CASSELSDRQPYGYTF
D: NA; size: NA; V: TRBV30; J: TRBJ1-5; CDR3: CAWSGGLGNQPQHF
D: NA; size: once; V: TRBV27; J: TRBJ2-7; CDR3: CASSFGRSYEQYF
D: NA; size: NA; V: TRBV7-6; J: TRBJ2-1; CDR3: CASSSLTGTPTEQFF
D: NA; size: NA; V: TRBV28; J: TRBJ2-7; CDR3: CASSYLPGVVYEQYF
D: NA; size: NA; V: TRBV28; J: TRBJ2-3; CDR3: CASRWQGTDTQYF
D: TRBD2; size: once; V: TRBV10-2; J: TRBJ2-7; CDR3: CASSEPIRVIAGVQYF
D: NA; size: NA; V: TRBV7-9; J: TRBJ1-5; CDR3: CASSYDGEGNQPQHF
D: NA; size: NA; V: TRBV13; J: TRBJ2-5; CDR3: CASSVSYQETQYF
D: TRBD1; size: NA; V: TRBV6-7; J: TRBJ1-4; CDR3: CASSYHRGGDEKLFF
D: TRBD2; size: NA; V: TRBV19; J: TRBJ2-7; CDR3: CASTPGLAGGYEQYF
D: NA; size: NA; V: TRBV19; J: TRBJ1-2; CDR3: CASTMGGYGYTF
D: NA; size: NA; V: TRBV28; J: TRBJ2-5; CDR3: CASSPEGGGQETQYF
D: NA; size: once; V: TRBV29-1; J: TRBJ1-2; CDR3: CSVEEQALYGYTF
D: NA; size: once; V: TRBV5-4; J: TRBJ1-1; CDR3: CASSLSPEMNTEAFF
D: TRBD1; size: once; V: TRBV2; J: TRBJ2-1; CDR3: CASSKPATGGLLSYNEQFF
D: TRBD2; size: NA; V: TRBV30; J: TRBJ2-3; CDR3: CAWSDASGFTQYF
D: NA; size: NA; V: TRBV5-1; J: TRBJ1-1; CDR3: CASSTGINTEAFF
D: TRBD2; size: once; V: TRBV4-1; J: TRBJ2-7; CDR3: CASSQRGSATYEQYF
D: TRBD2; size: NA; V: TRBV19; J: TRBJ2-7; CDR3: CASSIGSRLAGNYEQYF
D: NA; size: NA; V: TRBV5-1; J: TRBJ2-2; CDR3: CASSFRTLNTGELFF
D: NA; size: NA; V: TRBV4-1; J: TRBJ1-4; CDR3: CASSQPTRRYNEKLFF
D: TRBD2; size: NA; V: TRBV7-4; J: TRBJ2-7; CDR3: CASSSTGGNRQYF
D: NA; size: NA; V: TRBV6-5; J: TRBJ2-7; CDR3: CASSYSAFGYEQYF
D: TRBD2; size: once; V: TRBV2; J: TRBJ2-7; CDR3: CASRATSALYEQYF
D: TRBD2; size: NA; V: TRBV7-9; J: TRBJ2-5; CDR3: CASSPPGLAGTETQYF
D: NA; size: NA; V: TRBV6-5; J: TRBJ2-2; CDR3: CASSSNTGELFF
D: NA; size: NA; V: TRBV9; J: TRBJ2-7; CDR3: CASSVWPSSYEQYF
D: TRBD1; size: NA; V: TRBV11-2; J: TRBJ2-7; CDR3: CASSLDPGQVYEQYF
D: NA; size: NA; V: TRBV7-9; J: TRBJ1-1; CDR3: CASSLVGGSFF
D: TRBD1; size: NA; V: TRBV6-6; J: TRBJ2-2; CDR3: CASSYSAGGTGELFF